The clone carrying this T cell receptor beta chain was detected a few times. These data come from a study of T cells in Graves' hyperthyroidism and ophthalmopathy. Study information: Blood from the periphery was taken at initial diagnosis, before any treatment.

Clinical symptoms, serum thyroxine, TRAb, thyroid ultrasound and orbital computed tomography informed diagnoses. Blood was obtained at the first hyperthyroidism diagnosis, which preceded any ophthalmopathy symptoms. The TCR beta CDR3 regions underwent amplification using RNA transcripts as the source. HTBI primers were used for first-round RT-PCR of the TCR CDR3. TCRdb called the multiplex PCR reads again in MiXCR, with one record for every CDR3 protein. The top ten clones hold 5.5% to 7.5% of a sample with fewer than 650,000 distinct CDR3 sequences, roughly 13% of them seen once. The V gene's germline CDR1 is LNHDA and CDR2 SQIVND (reference sequence). V trimming: 4 bases; J trimming: 15 bases; junction bases outside the gene matches: 14. The CDR3 has 16 residues.

The receptor comes from a woman aged 25 to 39 with Graves' hyperthyroidism that later progressed to Graves' ophthalmopathy. The source material was blood. The rearrangement joins TRBV19 to TRBJ2-1, with 14 positions matching TRBD2. The CDR3 DNA follows: TGTGCCAGTAGTAATGAACCGGGACTAGCGGGGGCTAAGGGGTTCTTC. It yields the protein CASSNEPGLAGAKGFF. The full variable domain, completed using reference TRBV19 and TRBJ2-1, is DGGITQSPKYLFRKEGQNVTLSCEQNLNHDAMYWYRQDPGQGLRLIYYSQIVNDFQKGDIAEGYSVSREKKESFPLTVTSAQKNPTAFYLCASSNEPGLAGAKGFFGPGTRLTVL.